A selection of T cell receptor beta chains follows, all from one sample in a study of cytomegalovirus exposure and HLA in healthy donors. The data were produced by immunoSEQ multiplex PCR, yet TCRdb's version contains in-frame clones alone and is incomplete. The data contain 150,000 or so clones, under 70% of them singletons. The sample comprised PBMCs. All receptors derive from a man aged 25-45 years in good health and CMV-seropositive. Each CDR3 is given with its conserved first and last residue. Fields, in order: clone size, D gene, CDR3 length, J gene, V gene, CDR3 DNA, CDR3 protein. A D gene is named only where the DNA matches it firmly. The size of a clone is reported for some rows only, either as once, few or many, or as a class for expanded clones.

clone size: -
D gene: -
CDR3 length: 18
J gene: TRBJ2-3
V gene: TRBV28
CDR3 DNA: TGTGCCAGCTTGAAATTTTGGGGCAGTACTTCTAGCACAGATACGCAGTATTTT
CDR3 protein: CASLKFWGSTSSTDTQYF

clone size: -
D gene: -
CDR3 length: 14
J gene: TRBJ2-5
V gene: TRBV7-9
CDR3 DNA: TGTGCCAGCAGCCCCTCCACAGGGATAGAGACCCAGTACTTC
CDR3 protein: CASSPSTGIETQYF

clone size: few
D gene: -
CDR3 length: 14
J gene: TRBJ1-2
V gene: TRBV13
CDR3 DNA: TGTGCCAGCAGCTTGGAGCGGGACGACTATGGCTACACCTTC
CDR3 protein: CASSLERDDYGYTF

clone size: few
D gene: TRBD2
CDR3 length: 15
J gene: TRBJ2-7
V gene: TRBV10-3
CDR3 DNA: TGTGCCATCAGCAGAGAACTAGCGGGAGCCGGCGAGCAGTACTTC
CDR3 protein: CAISRELAGAGEQYF

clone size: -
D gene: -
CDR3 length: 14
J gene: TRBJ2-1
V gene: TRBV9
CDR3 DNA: TGTGCCAGCAGTAATACCGTTGGGGGGAATGAGCAGTTCTTC
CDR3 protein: CASSNTVGGNEQFF

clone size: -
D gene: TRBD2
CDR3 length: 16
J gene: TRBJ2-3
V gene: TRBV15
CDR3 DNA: TGTGCCACCAGCAGGCTACTAGCGGGGAACACAGATACGCAGTATTTT
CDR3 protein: CATSRLLAGNTDTQYF

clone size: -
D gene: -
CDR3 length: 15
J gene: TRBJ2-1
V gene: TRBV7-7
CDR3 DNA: TGTGCTAGCAGCCCACAGGGTGTTGTAGGCAATGAGCAGTTCTTC
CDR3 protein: CASSPQGVVGNEQFF

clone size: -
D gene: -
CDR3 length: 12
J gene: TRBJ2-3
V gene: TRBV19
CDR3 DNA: TGTGCCAGTAGTTTGTCATTGGATACGCAGTATTTT
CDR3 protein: CASSLSLDTQYF

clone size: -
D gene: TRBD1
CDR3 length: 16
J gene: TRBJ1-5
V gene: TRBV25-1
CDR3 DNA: TGTGCCAGCAGTGAAGGACAGGGTAGGGGCAATCAGCCCCAGCATTTT
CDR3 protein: CASSEGQGRGNQPQHF

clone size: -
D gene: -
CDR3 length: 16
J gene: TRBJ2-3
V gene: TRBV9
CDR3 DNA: TGTGCCAGCAGCGTAGTAGTGGGAGCGGGCACAGATACGCAGTATTTT
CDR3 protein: CASSVVVGAGTDTQYF

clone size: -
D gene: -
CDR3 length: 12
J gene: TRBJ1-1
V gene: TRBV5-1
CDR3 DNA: TGCGCCAGCAGCGGACAGAACACTGAAGCTTTCTTT
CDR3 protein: CASSGQNTEAFF

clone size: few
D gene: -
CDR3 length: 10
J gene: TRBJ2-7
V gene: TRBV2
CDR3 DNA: TGTGCCAGCAGTGAACCCGGACTCGACTTC
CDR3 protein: CASSEPGLDF

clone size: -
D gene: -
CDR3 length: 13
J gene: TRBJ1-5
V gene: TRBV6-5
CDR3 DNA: TGTGCCAGCAGTTCGTTTGGCAATCAGCCCCAGCATTTT
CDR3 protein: CASSSFGNQPQHF

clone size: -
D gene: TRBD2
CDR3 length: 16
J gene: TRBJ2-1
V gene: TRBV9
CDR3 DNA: TGTGCCAGCAGCGCCCCGGGACTAGCGGGAGTAAATGAGCAGTTCTTC
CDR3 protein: CASSAPGLAGVNEQFF

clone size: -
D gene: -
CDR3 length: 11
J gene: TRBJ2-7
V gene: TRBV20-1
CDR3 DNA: TGCAGTGCCCTATGGGGAGGTCTGCAGTACTTC
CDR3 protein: CSALWGGLQYF

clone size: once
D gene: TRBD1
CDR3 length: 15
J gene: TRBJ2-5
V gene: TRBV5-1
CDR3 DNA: TGCGCCAGCAGCTGGGGACAGAGTAGCCAAGAGACCCAGTACTTC
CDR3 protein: CASSWGQSSQETQYF